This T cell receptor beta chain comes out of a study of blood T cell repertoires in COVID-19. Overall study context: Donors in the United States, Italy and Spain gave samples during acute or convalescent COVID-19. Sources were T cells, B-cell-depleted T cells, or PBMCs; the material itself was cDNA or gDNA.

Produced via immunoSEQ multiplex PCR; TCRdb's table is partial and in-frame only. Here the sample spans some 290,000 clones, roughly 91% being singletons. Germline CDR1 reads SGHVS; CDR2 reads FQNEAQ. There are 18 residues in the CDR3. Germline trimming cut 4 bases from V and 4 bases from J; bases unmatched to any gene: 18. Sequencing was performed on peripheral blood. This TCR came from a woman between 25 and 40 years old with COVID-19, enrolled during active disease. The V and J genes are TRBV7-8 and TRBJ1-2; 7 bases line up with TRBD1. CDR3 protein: CASSSTPEGAVGLYGYTF. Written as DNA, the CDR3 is TGTGCCAGCAGCTCCACCCCCGAGGGGGCAGTCGGTCTCTATGGCTACACCTTC.